One and the same sample provided the 27 T cell receptor beta chains below, sequenced in a study of spatial heterogeneity in lung cancer. The time point here: sample taken at primary tumor resection. The authors sequenced whole RNA from tumor, nontumor lung or frozen PBMC without sorting. TCRdb reprocessed the 5' RACE reads via MiXCR and lists one record per CDR3 protein. Of roughly 75,000 distinct CDR3 sequences in the sample, 13% were seen once. The sequencing here drew on PBMCs, taken at surgery. These receptors all come from a male donor with early-stage non-small cell lung cancer.

This clonotype was recorded many times. The chain recombines TRBV28 with TRBJ1-2; possibly TRBD1 for D (5 bases). The V end was cut by 8 bases, the J end by 2 bases, with 15 bases between. In germline, CDR1 is MDHEN, CDR2 SYDVKM. This CDR3 region has 14 residues. The CDR3 reads CASRRTGLNYGYTF. The CDR3 DNA reads TGTGCCAGCCGACGAACAGGTCTGAACTATGGCTACACCTTC.

The CDR3 here is CASSLSQGRGSPLHF. The CDR3 coding sequence is TGTGCCAGCAGCTTATCTCAGGGGCGAGGTTCACCCCTCCACTTT. The J gene is TRBJ1-6, the V gene TRBV7-2, with a weak D call TRBD1 (6 bases). V lost 2 bases and J lost 9, with 14 bases in between. CDR3 length equals 15 residues. The germline gives CDR1 SGHTA, CDR2 FQGNSA.

This clonotype was seen many times. The chain recombines TRBV18 with TRBJ2-7; no firm D call. This CDR3 spans 13 amino acids. Germline CDR1 reads KGHSH; CDR2 reads LQKENI. The V and J ends lost 3 bases and 4 bases respectively, with 10 bases between them. CDR3: CASSPASSYEQYF. The CDR3 nucleotides are TGTGCCAGCTCACCGGCCAGTTCATACGAGCAGTACTTC. Full variable domain (remainder filled in from reference TRBV18 and TRBJ2-7): NAGVMQNPRHLVRRRGQEARLRCSPMKGHSHVYWYRQLPEEGLKFMVYLQKENIIDESGMPKERFSAEFPKEGPSILRIQQVVRGDSAAYFCASSPASSYEQYFGPGTRLTVT.

This clonotype was observed at least ten times. V gene TRBV12-3 or TRBV12-4 combines with J gene TRBJ2-1, with 10 nucleotides matching TRBD2. This CDR3 region has 16 residues. Germline trimming cut 5 bases from V and 6 bases from J; bases unmatched to any gene: 10. CDR3 loop: CASSPPGLAMTNEQFF. CDR3 in DNA: TGTGCCAGCAGTCCACCGGGACTAGCGATGACCAATGAGCAGTTCTTC.

In this sample, this clonotype turned up a few times. The chain carries TRBV7-2 and TRBJ1-2; perhaps TRBD1 as D (6 bases). There are 12 residues in the CDR3. Germline V gene sequence: CDR1 SGHTA, CDR2 FQGNSA. V lost 5 bases and J lost 6, with 10 bases in between. The CDR3 is CASSKPGDGYTF. The CDR3 coding sequence is TGTGCCAGCAGCAAGCCAGGGGATGGCTACACCTTC.

In its sample, this clonotype was seen a few times. V gene TRBV9 combines with J gene TRBJ1-1, with unresolved D. The CDR3 is made up of 15 amino acids. Germline V gene data show CDR1 as SGDLS and CDR2 as YYNGEE. V was clipped by 4 bases and J by 0 bases, with 13 bases between them. In nucleotides, the CDR3 is TGTGCCAGCAGCCCTGACGGACGAGTGAACACTGAAGCTTTCTTT. Residues: CASSPDGRVNTEAFF.

The CDR3 sequence is CASSDQGGDQPQHF. CDR3 DNA: TGTGCCAGCAGTGATCAGGGGGGCGATCAGCCCCAGCATTTT. The rearrangement links TRBV2 to TRBJ1-5, with 7 bases that match TRBD1. V was pared by 3 bases and J by 5 bases, with 4 bases of the junction left unmatched. CDR3 length equals 14 residues. In germline, CDR1 is SNHLY, CDR2 FYNNEI.

This clonotype was detected ten times or more. The V call is TRBV20-1, the J call TRBJ2-7; 7 bases align to TRBD2. V lost 4 bases, J lost 3 bases, and 3 bases stayed unmatched. The CDR3 loop spans 12 amino acids. Germline CDR1 reads DFQATT; CDR2 reads SNEGSKA (reference sequence). Here the CDR3 DNA reads TGCAGTGCTACGGGAGGTAACTACGAGCAGTACTTC. Protein product: CSATGGNYEQYF.

This clonotype appeared many times. The rearrangement joins TRBV29-1 to TRBJ2-3; TRBD2 is a possible D gene (8 bases). The CDR3 totals 16 residues. Germline V gene data show CDR1 as SQVTM and CDR2 as ANQGSEA. Trimming cost V 5 bases and J 3 bases, with 21 bases left between them. The CDR3 nucleotides are TGCAGCGTTAAAGTAGCGGGAAAGGGGGCGACAGATACGCAGTATTTT. Translating gives CSVKVAGKGATDTQYF.

The chain has TRBV5-4 and TRBJ1-1, with D perhaps matching TRBD1 (5 bases). The CDR3 has 12 amino acids. Per the germline V gene, CDR1 is SGHNT and CDR2 is YYREEE (reference sequence). Trimming removed 4 bases at V and 5 bases at J, with 9 bases between. CDR3 sequence (DNA): TGTGCCAGCAGCCGGCAGGGAACTGAAGCTTTCTTT. This sequence encodes CASSRQGTEAFF.

This clonotype was detected ten times or more. The chain links TRBV29-1 to TRBJ2-7, with D perhaps assigned TRBD1 or TRBD2 (5 bases each). V was trimmed by 6 bases and J by 0 bases, leaving 15 bases between them. Germline V gene sequence: CDR1 SQVTM, CDR2 ANQGSEA. The CDR3 consists of 14 residues. The CDR3 sequence: CSVAGTGDSYEQYF. In DNA, the CDR3 is TGCAGCGTCGCCGGGACGGGTGACTCCTACGAGCAGTACTTC.

In this sample, this clonotype turned up many times. This chain joins TRBV7-3 and TRBJ2-3; 10 bases are a match to TRBD1. Germline-derived CDR1 and CDR2 are SGHTA and FQGTGA. Unmatched junction bases numbered 9, after V lost 4 bases and J lost 5 bases. The CDR3 has 16 amino acids. DNA of the CDR3: TGTGCCAGCAGCTCCCCCGGGACAGGGGCGGGAGATACGCAGTATTTT. Translation: CASSSPGTGAGDTQYF.

V gene TRBV6-1 combines with J gene TRBJ2-2; TRBD1 agrees at 7 bases. J was trimmed by 2 bases and V by 6 bases; bases with no gene match: 3. Germline loops: CDR1 MNHNS, CDR2 SASEGT. The CDR3 sequence is 14 residues long. The CDR3: CASRRQGNTGELFF. The CDR3 coding sequence is TGTGCCAGCAGGAGACAGGGTAACACCGGGGAGCTGTTTTTT.

This clonotype was observed a handful of times. This chain uses TRBV5-1 with TRBJ2-1; D is ambiguous. Trimming pared 0 bases from V and 9 bases from J, leaving 7 bases between. CDR1 and CDR2 from the germline V gene are SGHRS and YFSETQ. CDR3 size: 12 residues. CDR3 sequence: CASSLVGSEQFF. The DNA for the CDR3 is TGCGCCAGCAGCTTGGTGGGTTCTGAGCAGTTCTTC. The variable domain in full, with the rest retrieved from reference TRBV5-1 and TRBJ2-1, is KAGVTQTPRYLIKTRGQQVTLSCSPISGHRSVSWYQQTPGQGLQFLFEYFSETQRNKGNFPGRFSGRQFSNSRSEMNVSTLELGDSALYLCASSLVGSEQFFGPGTRLTVL.

The chain's CDR3 is CASSEWTSRTGELFF. DNA of the CDR3: TGTGCCAGCAGTGAATGGACAAGCAGGACCGGGGAGCTGTTTTTT. The gene calls are TRBV2 and TRBJ2-2, with a weak D call TRBD1 (5 bases). The V gene's germline CDR1 is SNHLY and CDR2 FYNNEI. This CDR3 spans 15 amino acids. V was clipped by 2 bases and J by 5 bases, with 12 bases between them.

This clonotype was counted a few times. The V and J genes are TRBV20-1 and TRBJ2-6; weak D call: TRBD2 (5 bases). The germline CDR1 and CDR2 sequences are DFQATT and SNEGSKA (reference sequence). Trimming shortened V by 6 bases and J by 2 bases, and 14 bases separated the two germline ends. The CDR3 sequence is 15 residues long. CDR3 protein: CSALGRGTGANVLTF. For the CDR3, the DNA is TGCAGTGCGCTAGGACGGGGAACTGGGGCCAACGTCCTGACTTTC.

This chain links TRBV20-1 with TRBJ1-5; D may be TRBD1 (6 bases). This CDR3 contains 13 residues. Germline CDR1 DFQATT, CDR2 SNEGSKA (reference sequence). Trimming cost V 5 bases and J 2 bases, with 10 bases left between them. CDR3 in amino acids: CSAPDRGNQPQHF. The CDR3 coding sequence is TGCAGTGCTCCGGACAGAGGCAATCAGCCCCAGCATTTT.

The genes are TRBV20-1 and TRBJ1-6; tentatively, D is TRBD1 (5 bases). The CDR3 spans 15 residues. V lost 2 bases to trimming and J lost 6 bases, with 14 bases between them. Germline CDR1 and CDR2: DFQATT and SNEGSKA (reference sequence). The CDR3 DNA reads TGCAGTGCTAGACCTAGACAGTCGGCTAATTCACCCCTCCACTTT. It encodes CSARPRQSANSPLHF.

There are a few counts of this clonotype. The CDR3 nucleotides are TGTGCCAGCAGCTTAGGTCAGGCAACGCAGTATTTT. Its protein is CASSLGQATQYF. The chain joins TRBV7-9 to TRBJ2-3, with no clear D. This CDR3 region has 12 residues. CDR1 is SEHNR and CDR2 is FQNEAQ in the germline V gene (reference sequence). V was shortened by 1 base and J by 9 bases, with 8 bases between the two germline ends.

Only a few counts were recorded for this clonotype. The chain has TRBV18 and TRBJ1-1; the D is unclear. Germline lookup yields CDR1 KGHSH and CDR2 LQKENI. The CDR3 runs to 15 residues. Trimming took off 1 base at V and 0 bases at J, with 9 bases between the two ends. The CDR3 region has the DNA TGTGCCAGCTCACCACTAATGGGTATGAACACTGAAGCTTTCTTT. It translates to CASSPLMGMNTEAFF.

J is TRBJ2-5 and V is TRBV5-5; D gene ambiguous. With 4 bases removed from V and 0 bases from J, the gap between germline ends came to 10 bases. CDR3 length: 14 residues. The germline gives CDR1 SGHKS, CDR2 YYEKEE (reference sequence). CDR3 DNA: TGTGCCAGCAGCAGGGAACTATACCAAGAGACCCAGTACTTC. It translates to CASSRELYQETQYF.

Written as DNA, the CDR3 is TGCGCCAGCAGCCACAGGGACGGATATAATTCACCCCTCCACTTT. As protein: CASSHRDGYNSPLHF. The chain joins TRBV4-1 to TRBJ1-6; D is possibly TRBD1 (5 bases). Trimming removed 3 bases from V and 4 bases from J, with 10 bases in between. The CDR3 has 15 amino acids. Looked up from germline, CDR1 is MGHRA and CDR2 is YSYEKL.

This clonotype was detected a few times. The CDR3 bases are TGTGCCAGCAGTGACCCCAGAGCCCCAGATACGCAGTATTTT. This translates into CASSDPRAPDTQYF. This chain connects TRBV2 to TRBJ2-3; unclear D gene. Trimming took off 3 bases at V and 4 bases at J, with 11 bases between the two ends. Germline lookup yields CDR1 SNHLY and CDR2 FYNNEI. The CDR3 totals 14 residues.

This clonotype was recorded at least ten times. This chain links TRBV2 with TRBJ1-5; 7 bases match TRBD1. V was clipped by 4 bases and J by 10 bases; unmatched bases: 7. Germline lookup yields CDR1 SNHLY and CDR2 FYNNEI. This CDR3 has 13 amino acids. CDR3 in amino acids: CASSGQGLIPQHF. As DNA, the CDR3 is TGTGCCAGCAGTGGACAGGGTTTAATACCCCAGCATTTT.

As to this clonotype: The germline gene is not matched at one end of the junction; a read error may be the cause. This chain uses TRBV20-1 with TRBJ2-1; no clear D. The germline V gene encodes CDR1 DFQATT and CDR2 SNEGSKA (reference sequence). The CDR3 has 14 amino acids. The CDR3 here is CSASFYDSHNEQFF. The CDR3 DNA follows: TGCAGTGCTAGCTTTTACGACTCCCACAATGAGCAGTTCTTC.

The V gene is TRBV19, the J gene TRBJ2-1; no clear D gene. CDR1 and CDR2 from the germline V gene are LNHDA and SQIVND (reference sequence). The ends were cut back, 5 bases at V and 14 bases at J, with 13 bases in the middle. The CDR3 sequence is 11 residues long. The CDR3 nucleotides are TGTGCCAGTAGTCAAGGACGGCGGAAGTTCTTC. It is translated as CASSQGRRKFF.

V usage is TRBV30 and J usage is TRBJ2-1, with 10 bases identical to TRBD2. Germline-derived CDR1 and CDR2 are GTSNPN and SVGIG (reference sequence). The CDR3 is 13 amino acids. V gave up 8 bases and J gave up 4 bases; unmatched junction bases: 5. CDR3 in amino acids: CALAGDVYNEQFF. The CDR3 region has the DNA TGTGCCCTAGCGGGAGACGTTTACAATGAGCAGTTCTTC.